This paragraph covers one TCR beta chain sequence. The sample belongs to a study of blood T cell repertoires in COVID-19. The CDR3 covers 13 residues. The germline CDR1 and CDR2 sequences are LNHNV and YYDKDF (reference sequence). V was pared by 1 base and J by 7 bases, with 7 bases between. Original handling: Counts of nucleated cells, estimated from reference gene primer amplification, were obtained. Assay used: immunoSEQ multiplex PCR; TCRdb lists only in-frame clones, some missing. The V and J calls and the clone size are those of that table, but D and trimming were determined from the DNA. The table has some 45,000 clones, over 75% seen once.

This TCR came from a woman aged 60-75 years with acute or convalescent COVID-19. Sample: peripheral blood. The rearrangement uses TRBV15 and TRBJ1-4; TRBD1 might be the D (5 bases). The CDR3 region has the DNA TGTGCCACCAGCAGAGGGGGGGGTGAAAAACTGTTTTTT. Encoded protein: CATSRGGGEKLFF.